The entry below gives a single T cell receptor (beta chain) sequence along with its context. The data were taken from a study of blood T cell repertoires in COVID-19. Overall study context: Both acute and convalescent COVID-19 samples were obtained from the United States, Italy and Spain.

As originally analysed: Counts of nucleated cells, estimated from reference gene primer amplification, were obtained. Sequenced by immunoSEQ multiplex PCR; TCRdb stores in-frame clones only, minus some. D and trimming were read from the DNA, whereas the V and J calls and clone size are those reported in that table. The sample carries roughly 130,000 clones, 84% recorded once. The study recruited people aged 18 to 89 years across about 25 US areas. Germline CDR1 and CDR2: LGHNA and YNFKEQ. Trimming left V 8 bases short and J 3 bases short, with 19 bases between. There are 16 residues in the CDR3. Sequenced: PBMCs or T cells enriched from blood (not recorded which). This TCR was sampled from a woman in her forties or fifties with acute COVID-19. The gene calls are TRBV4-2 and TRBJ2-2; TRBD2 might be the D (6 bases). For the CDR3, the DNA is TGTGCCAGCCACCTTAGGGGCTCGGGGGACACCGGGGAGCTGTTTTTT. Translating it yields CASHLRGSGDTGELFF.